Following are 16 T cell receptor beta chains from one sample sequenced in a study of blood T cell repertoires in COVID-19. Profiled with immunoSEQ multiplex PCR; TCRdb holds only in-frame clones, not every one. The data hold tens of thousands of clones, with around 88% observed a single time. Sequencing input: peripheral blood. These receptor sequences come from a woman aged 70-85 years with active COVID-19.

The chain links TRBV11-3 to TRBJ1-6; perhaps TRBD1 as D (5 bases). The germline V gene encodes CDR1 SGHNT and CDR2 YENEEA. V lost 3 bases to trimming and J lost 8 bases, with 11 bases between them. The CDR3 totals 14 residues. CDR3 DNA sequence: TGTGCCAGCAGCTTGCAGGGAGGGGATTCACCCCTCCACTTT. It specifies CASSLQGGDSPLHF.

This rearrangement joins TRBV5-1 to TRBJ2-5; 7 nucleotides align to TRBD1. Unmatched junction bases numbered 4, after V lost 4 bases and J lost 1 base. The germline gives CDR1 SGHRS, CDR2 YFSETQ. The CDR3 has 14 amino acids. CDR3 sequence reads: CASSRGQTQETQYF. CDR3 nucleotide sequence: TGCGCCAGCAGCCGGGGACAGACCCAAGAGACCCAGTACTTC.

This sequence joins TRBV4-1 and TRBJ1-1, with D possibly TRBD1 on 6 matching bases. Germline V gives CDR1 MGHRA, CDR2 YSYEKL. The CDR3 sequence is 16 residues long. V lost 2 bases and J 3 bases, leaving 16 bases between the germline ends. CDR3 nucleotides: TGCGCCAGCAGCCAACACCAAGGACAGTTGGACACTGAAGCTTTCTTT. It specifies CASSQHQGQLDTEAFF.

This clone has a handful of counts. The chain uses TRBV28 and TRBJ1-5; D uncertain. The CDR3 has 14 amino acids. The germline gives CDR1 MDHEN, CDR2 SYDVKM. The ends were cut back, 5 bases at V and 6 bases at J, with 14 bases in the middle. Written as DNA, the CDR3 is TGTGCCAGCAGTAGTGTCCGGGGTCGTCAGCCCCAGCATTTT. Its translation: CASSSVRGRQPQHF.

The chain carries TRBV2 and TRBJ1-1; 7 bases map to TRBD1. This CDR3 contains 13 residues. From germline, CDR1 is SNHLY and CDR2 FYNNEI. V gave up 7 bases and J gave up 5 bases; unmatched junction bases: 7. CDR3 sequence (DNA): TGTGCCAGCACTGGACAGGAATGGACTGAAGCTTTCTTT. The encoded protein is CASTGQEWTEAFF.

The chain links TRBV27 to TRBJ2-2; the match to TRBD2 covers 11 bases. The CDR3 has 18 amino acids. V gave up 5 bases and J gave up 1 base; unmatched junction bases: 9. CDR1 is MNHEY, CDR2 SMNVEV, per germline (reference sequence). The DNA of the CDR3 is TGTGCCAGCAGTCCAATAGGACTAGCGGGTTTGAACACCGGGGAGCTGTTTTTT. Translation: CASSPIGLAGLNTGELFF.

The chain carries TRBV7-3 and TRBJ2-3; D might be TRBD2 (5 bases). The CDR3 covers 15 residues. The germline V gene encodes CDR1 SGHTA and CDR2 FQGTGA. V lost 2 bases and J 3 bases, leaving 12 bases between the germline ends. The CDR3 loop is CASSLSWVATDTQYF. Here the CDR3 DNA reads TGTGCCAGCAGCTTATCCTGGGTAGCGACAGATACGCAGTATTTT. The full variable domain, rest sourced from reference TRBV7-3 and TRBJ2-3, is GAGVSQTPSNKVTEKGKYVELRCDPISGHTALYWYRQSLGQGPEFLIYFQGTGAADDSGLPNDRFFAVRPEGSVSTLKIQRTERGDSAVYLCASSLSWVATDTQYFGPGTRLTVL.

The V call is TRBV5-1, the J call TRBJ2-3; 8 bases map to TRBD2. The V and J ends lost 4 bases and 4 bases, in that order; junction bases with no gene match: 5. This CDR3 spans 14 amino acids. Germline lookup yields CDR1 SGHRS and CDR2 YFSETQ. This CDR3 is CASSPGLGPDTQYF. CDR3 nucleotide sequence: TGCGCCAGCAGCCCGGGACTAGGTCCAGATACGCAGTATTTT.

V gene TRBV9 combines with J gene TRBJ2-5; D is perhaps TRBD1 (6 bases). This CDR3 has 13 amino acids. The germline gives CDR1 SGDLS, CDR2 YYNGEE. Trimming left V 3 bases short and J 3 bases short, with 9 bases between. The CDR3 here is CASSGTAEETQYF. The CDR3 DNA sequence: TGTGCCAGCAGCGGGACAGCGGAAGAGACCCAGTACTTC. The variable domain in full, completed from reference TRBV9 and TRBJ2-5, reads DSGVTQTPKHLITATGQRVTLRCSPRSGDLSVYWYQQSLDQGLQFLIQYYNGEERAKGNILERFSAQQFPDLHSELNLSSLELGDSALYFCASSGTAEETQYFGPGTRLLVL.

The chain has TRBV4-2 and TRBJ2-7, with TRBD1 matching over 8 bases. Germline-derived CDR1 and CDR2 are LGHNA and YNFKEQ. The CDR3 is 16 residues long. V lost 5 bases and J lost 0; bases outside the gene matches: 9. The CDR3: CASSVQNQGASYEQYF. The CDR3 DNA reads TGTGCCAGCAGCGTGCAGAACCAGGGGGCCTCCTACGAGCAGTACTTC.

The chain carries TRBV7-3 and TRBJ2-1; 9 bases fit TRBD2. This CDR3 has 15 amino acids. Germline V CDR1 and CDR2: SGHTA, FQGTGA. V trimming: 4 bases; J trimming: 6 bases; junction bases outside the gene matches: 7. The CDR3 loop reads CASSWSGGSANEQFF. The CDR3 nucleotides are TGTGCCAGCAGCTGGAGCGGGGGGTCCGCCAATGAGCAGTTCTTC.

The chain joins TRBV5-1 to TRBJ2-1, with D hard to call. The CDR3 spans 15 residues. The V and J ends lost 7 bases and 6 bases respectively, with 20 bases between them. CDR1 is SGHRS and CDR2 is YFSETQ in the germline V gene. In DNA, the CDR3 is TGCGCCAGCGGTCTTGACGACCGGTACAGCAATGAGCAGTTCTTC. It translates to CASGLDDRYSNEQFF.

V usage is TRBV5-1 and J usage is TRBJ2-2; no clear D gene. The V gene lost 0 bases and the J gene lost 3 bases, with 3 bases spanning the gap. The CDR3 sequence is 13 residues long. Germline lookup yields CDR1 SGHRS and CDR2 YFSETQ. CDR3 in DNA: TGCGCCAGCAGCTTGGGAGACACCGGGGAGCTGTTTTTT. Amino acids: CASSLGDTGELFF.

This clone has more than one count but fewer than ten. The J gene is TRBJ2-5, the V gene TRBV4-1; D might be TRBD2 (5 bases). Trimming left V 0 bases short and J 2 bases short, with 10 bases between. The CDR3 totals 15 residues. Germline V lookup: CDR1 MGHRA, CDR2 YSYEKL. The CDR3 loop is CASSQERATQETQYF. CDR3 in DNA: TGCGCCAGCAGCCAAGAGAGGGCTACACAAGAGACCCAGTACTTC.

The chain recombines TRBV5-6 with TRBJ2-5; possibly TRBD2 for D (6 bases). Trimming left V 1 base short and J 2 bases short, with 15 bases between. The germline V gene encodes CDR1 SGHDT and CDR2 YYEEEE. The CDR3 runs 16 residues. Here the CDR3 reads CASSLRRGSLQETQYF. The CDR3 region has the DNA TGTGCCAGCAGCTTGAGGCGGGGATCTCTTCAAGAGACCCAGTACTTC.

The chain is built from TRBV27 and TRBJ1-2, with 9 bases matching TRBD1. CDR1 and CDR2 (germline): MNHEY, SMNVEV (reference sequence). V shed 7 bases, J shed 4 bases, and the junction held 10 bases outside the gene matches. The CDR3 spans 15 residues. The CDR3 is CASTSWTGESYGYTF. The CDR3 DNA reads TGTGCCAGCACCTCCTGGACAGGGGAGAGCTATGGCTACACCTTC.